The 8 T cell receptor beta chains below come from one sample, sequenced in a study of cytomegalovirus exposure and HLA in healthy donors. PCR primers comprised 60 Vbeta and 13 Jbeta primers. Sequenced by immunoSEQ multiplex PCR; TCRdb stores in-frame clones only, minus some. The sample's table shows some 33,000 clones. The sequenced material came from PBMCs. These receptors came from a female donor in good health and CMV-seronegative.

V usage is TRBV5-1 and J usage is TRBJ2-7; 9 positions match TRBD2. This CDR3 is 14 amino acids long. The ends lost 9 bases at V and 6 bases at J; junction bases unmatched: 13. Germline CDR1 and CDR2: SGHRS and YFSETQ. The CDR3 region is CATRERTSEREQYF. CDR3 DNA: TGCGCCACCAGAGAGAGGACTAGCGAGCGCGAGCAGTACTTC.

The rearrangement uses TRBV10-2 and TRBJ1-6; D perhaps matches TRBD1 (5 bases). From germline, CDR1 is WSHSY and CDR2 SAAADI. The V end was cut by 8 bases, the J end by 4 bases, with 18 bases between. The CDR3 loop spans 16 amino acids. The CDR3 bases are TGCGCCAGCGGAGATACCAGCCAGGGATATAATTCACCCCTCCACTTT. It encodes CASGDTSQGYNSPLHF.

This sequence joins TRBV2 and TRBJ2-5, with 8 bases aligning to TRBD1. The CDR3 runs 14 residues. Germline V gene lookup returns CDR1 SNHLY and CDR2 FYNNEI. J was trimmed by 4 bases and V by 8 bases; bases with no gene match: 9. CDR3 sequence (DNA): TGTGCCAGCGGACAGGGAAGGTACCCAGAGACCCAGTACTTC. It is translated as CASGQGRYPETQYF.

For the CDR3, the DNA is TGTGCCAGCAGTTACTCGAGCGGCAACTATGGCTACACCTTC. Translated, it gives CASSYSSGNYGYTF. The rearrangement links TRBV6-5 to TRBJ1-2, with D unresolved. This CDR3 has 14 residues. The germline CDR1 and CDR2 sequences are MNHEY and SVGAGI. Trimming stripped 0 bases from V and 2 bases from J, with 7 bases between.

The CDR3 spells CASSPNRVGNSPLHF. Written as DNA, the CDR3 is TGTGCCAGCAGCCCAAACAGGGTGGGAAATTCACCCCTCCACTTT. This chain connects TRBV2 to TRBJ1-6, with a tentative D call TRBD1 (6 bases). Trimming removed 6 bases at V and 7 bases at J, with 16 bases between. Germline V gene data show CDR1 as SNHLY and CDR2 as FYNNEI. The CDR3 runs to 15 residues. The whole variable domain, filled in from reference TRBV2 and TRBJ1-6, reads EPEVTQTPSHQVTQMGQEVILRCVPISNHLYFYWYRQILGQKVEFLVSFYNNEISEKSEIFDDQFSVERPDGSNFTLKIRSTKLEDSAMYFCASSPNRVGNSPLHFGNGTRLTVT.

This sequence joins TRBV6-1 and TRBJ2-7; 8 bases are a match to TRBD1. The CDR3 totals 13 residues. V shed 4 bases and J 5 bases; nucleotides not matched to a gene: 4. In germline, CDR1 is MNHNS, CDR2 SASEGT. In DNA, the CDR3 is TGTGCCAGCAGTGGGACAGGGCTACACGAGCAGTACTTC. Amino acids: CASSGTGLHEQYF.

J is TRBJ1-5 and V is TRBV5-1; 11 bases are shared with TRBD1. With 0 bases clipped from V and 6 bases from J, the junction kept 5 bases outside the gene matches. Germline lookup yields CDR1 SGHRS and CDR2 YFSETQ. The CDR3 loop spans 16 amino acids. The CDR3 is CASSLGTGGAGQPQHF. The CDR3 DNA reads TGCGCCAGCAGCTTGGGGACAGGGGGCGCGGGTCAGCCCCAGCATTTT.

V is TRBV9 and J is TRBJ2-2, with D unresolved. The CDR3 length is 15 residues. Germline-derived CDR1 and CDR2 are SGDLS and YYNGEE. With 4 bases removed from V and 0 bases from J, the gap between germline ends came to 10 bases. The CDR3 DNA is TGTGCCAGCAGCACCCCAAGCACGAACACCGGGGAGCTGTTTTTT. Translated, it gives CASSTPSTNTGELFF.